This entry lists 18 T cell receptor beta chains sequenced from one sample in a study of blood T cell repertoires in COVID-19. The protocol was immunoSEQ multiplex PCR, while the TCRdb copy is restricted to in-frame clones and leaves out a portion. Here the sample spans more than 200,000 clones, more than 85% being singletons. The sample comprised PBMCs or T cells enriched from blood (not recorded which). These receptors originate from a woman aged 45-65 years who had recovered from COVID-19.

This clone came up a few times. The V call is TRBV5-1, the J call TRBJ1-1; possible D gene TRBD1, 5 bases. Germline V gene sequence: CDR1 SGHRS, CDR2 YFSETQ. Between the trimmed V and J ends, which lost 4 bases and 4 bases, there was a span of 14 bases. This CDR3 region has 14 residues. For the CDR3, the DNA is TGCGCCAGCAGCGCCGGCGGGGGGGTCACTGAAGCTTTCTTT. It codes for CASSAGGGVTEAFF.

This clone was seen a single time. The J gene is TRBJ1-1, the V gene TRBV5-1; a possible D gene is TRBD1 (5 bases). V lost 6 bases and J 2 bases, leaving 14 bases between the germline ends. This CDR3 region has 14 residues. Germline values: CDR1 SGHRS, CDR2 YFSETQ. In DNA, the CDR3 is TGCGCCAGCACCTATGTGGGGGGAAACACTGAAGCTTTCTTT. Protein product: CASTYVGGNTEAFF.

J is TRBJ2-7 and V is TRBV5-6, with 8 bases identical to TRBD2. Germline lookup yields CDR1 SGHDT and CDR2 YYEEEE. J lost 4 bases, V lost 5 bases, and 8 bases had no gene match. This CDR3 comprises 14 residues. The DNA of the CDR3 is TGTGCCAGCAGTCTCGGGAGGGCCGTATACGAGCAGTACTTC. Its protein is CASSLGRAVYEQYF.

This clone was picked up one time. This chain links TRBV7-2 with TRBJ2-1; possible D gene TRBD2, 6 bases. This CDR3 comprises 12 residues. CDR1 and CDR2 from the germline V gene are SGHTA and FQGNSA. V dropped 0 bases and J dropped 12 bases, with 9 bases sitting between them. The CDR3 DNA follows: TGTGCCAGCAGCTTAGCCGGGGGACGGCAGTTCTTC. Amino acid sequence: CASSLAGGRQFF.

The chain has TRBV7-2 and TRBJ1-1, with 7 bases aligning to TRBD1. CDR3 size: 14 residues. Losses at the gene ends were 5 bases for V and 4 bases for J; bases not matched to a gene: 7. The germline CDR1 and CDR2 sequences are SGHTA and FQGNSA. CDR3 protein: CASSQPGQITEAFF. In DNA form, the CDR3 reads TGTGCCAGCAGCCAACCGGGACAGATCACTGAAGCTTTCTTT.

The chain is built from TRBV5-1 and TRBJ2-1, with TRBD2 matching over 9 bases. This CDR3 is 16 amino acids long. CDR1 SGHRS and CDR2 YFSETQ come from the germline V gene. The V segment lost 0 bases and the J segment 8 bases; nucleotides outside the gene matches: 9. The CDR3: CASSLVIAGAIDEQFF. The CDR3 DNA is TGCGCCAGCAGCTTGGTTATAGCGGGAGCCATTGATGAGCAGTTCTTC.

The J gene is TRBJ1-2, the V gene TRBV15, with D unclear. CDR3 size: 14 residues. Germline assignment: CDR1 LNHNV and CDR2 YYDKDF (reference sequence). Trimming took off 5 bases at V and 4 bases at J, with 14 bases between the two ends. As DNA, the CDR3 is TGTGCCACCAGCGGAACAGCCCCTGCCTATGGCTACACCTTC. This codes for CATSGTAPAYGYTF.

This chain joins TRBV6-2 or TRBV6-3 and TRBJ2-3; 11 nucleotides agree with TRBD1. CDR1 is MNHEY and CDR2 is SVGEGT in the germline V gene. The CDR3 length is 19 residues. The V gene end was trimmed by 0 bases and the J gene end by 4 bases; junction bases not matched to a gene: 12. This CDR3 reads CASSYSMSSDRGLADTQYF. CDR3 DNA: TGTGCCAGCAGTTACTCCATGTCGTCGGACAGGGGGCTTGCAGATACGCAGTATTTT.

This sequence joins TRBV12-3 or TRBV12-4 and TRBJ1-1; 7 nucleotides agree with TRBD1. V shed 3 bases and J 10 bases; nucleotides not matched to a gene: 8. The CDR3 has 13 residues. CDR3 region: CASSLGDSSAAFF. CDR3 DNA: TGTGCCAGCAGTTTGGGGGACAGCAGCGCAGCTTTCTTT.

The chain has TRBV19 and TRBJ1-3, with D possibly TRBD1 on 5 matching bases. The CDR3 totals 15 residues. Trimming pared 0 bases from V and 4 bases from J, leaving 10 bases between. Germline V gene data show CDR1 as LNHDA and CDR2 as SQIVND (reference sequence). This CDR3 reads CASSIEAGIGNTIYF. CDR3 coding DNA: TGTGCCAGTAGTATAGAAGCAGGGATCGGAAACACCATATATTTT.

The J gene is TRBJ2-1, the V gene TRBV6-5, with 13 nucleotides matching TRBD2. This CDR3 has 14 amino acids. Germline trimming cut 6 bases from V and 10 bases from J; bases unmatched to any gene: 6. The germline V gene has CDR1 MNHEY and CDR2 SVGAGI. Written as DNA, the CDR3 is TGTGCCAGCAGGGGACTAGCGGGATCCTTAGAGCAGTTCTTC. Translation gives CASRGLAGSLEQFF.

The rearrangement joins TRBV5-1 to TRBJ2-1, with D tentatively TRBD2 (5 bases). V lost 7 bases and J lost 9, with 11 bases in between. There are 11 residues in the CDR3. Germline CDR1 reads SGHRS; CDR2 reads YFSETQ. CDR3 sequence reads: CASRAGVEQFF. The CDR3 DNA is TGCGCCAGCCGGGCCGGGGTTGAGCAGTTCTTC.

The rearrangement joins TRBV18 to TRBJ1-4; D unclear. The CDR3 length is 14 residues. V lost 2 bases and J lost 7, with 11 bases in between. Germline V gene data show CDR1 as KGHSH and CDR2 as LQKENI. The CDR3 loop is CASSPNDGGEKLFF. The CDR3 nucleotides are TGTGCCAGCTCACCAAACGACGGAGGTGAAAAACTGTTTTTT.

The chain combines TRBV28 with TRBJ1-5; 12 bases match TRBD1. Germline CDR1 is MDHEN and CDR2 is SYDVKM. J gave up 0 bases and V 3 bases, and 9 bases lay outside the gene matches. The CDR3 is 19 amino acids. The CDR3: CASSFFPGQGALSNQPQHF. The CDR3 DNA reads as TGTGCCAGCAGTTTCTTCCCGGGACAGGGGGCCCTTAGCAATCAGCCCCAGCATTTT. The complete variable domain, with remaining parts taken from reference TRBV28 and TRBJ1-5, reads DVKVTQSSRYLVKRTGEKVFLECVQDMDHENMFWYRQDPGLGLRLIYFSYDVKMKEKGDIPEGYSVSREKKERFSLILESASTNQTSMYLCASSFFPGQGALSNQPQHFGDGTRLSIL.

CDR3 DNA: TGTGCCAGCAGTTCCCAGCGGGGTGAGCAGTTCTTC. This sequence encodes CASSSQRGEQFF. The rearrangement uses TRBV27 and TRBJ2-1, with 7 bases lining up with TRBD2. Germline CDR1 reads MNHEY; CDR2 reads SMNVEV (reference sequence). The CDR3 has 12 amino acids. J lost 9 bases, V lost 4 bases, and 3 bases had no gene match.

The chain has TRBV29-1 and TRBJ2-3, with a weak D call TRBD1 (5 bases). In germline, CDR1 is SQVTM, CDR2 ANQGSEA. The CDR3 is 15 residues long. The germline V and J ends were trimmed by 1 base and 3 bases, with 14 bases remaining between them. For the CDR3, the DNA is TGCAGCGTTGAAGGAAATCCGTCAGGGACAGATACGCAGTATTTT. It is translated as CSVEGNPSGTDTQYF.

This rearrangement joins TRBV7-2 to TRBJ1-1; D perhaps matches TRBD1 (5 bases). Germline V gene lookup returns CDR1 SGHTA and CDR2 FQGNSA. This CDR3 is 17 amino acids long. V gave up 3 bases and J gave up 0 bases, with 17 bases separating them. The CDR3 is CASSLGVSRALNTEAFF. The CDR3 region has the DNA TGTGCCAGCAGCTTGGGTGTCAGCAGGGCGCTGAACACTGAAGCTTTCTTT.

The chain has TRBV20-1 and TRBJ1-4, with D perhaps matching TRBD1 (6 bases). The CDR3 runs to 17 residues. The germline V gene encodes CDR1 DFQATT and CDR2 SNEGSKA (reference sequence). V gave up 3 bases and J gave up 0 bases, with 17 bases separating them. CDR3 nucleotides: TGCAGTGCTAGTGGTTTGGGACGGACAGCAACTAATGAAAAACTGTTTTTT. Protein: CSASGLGRTATNEKLFF.